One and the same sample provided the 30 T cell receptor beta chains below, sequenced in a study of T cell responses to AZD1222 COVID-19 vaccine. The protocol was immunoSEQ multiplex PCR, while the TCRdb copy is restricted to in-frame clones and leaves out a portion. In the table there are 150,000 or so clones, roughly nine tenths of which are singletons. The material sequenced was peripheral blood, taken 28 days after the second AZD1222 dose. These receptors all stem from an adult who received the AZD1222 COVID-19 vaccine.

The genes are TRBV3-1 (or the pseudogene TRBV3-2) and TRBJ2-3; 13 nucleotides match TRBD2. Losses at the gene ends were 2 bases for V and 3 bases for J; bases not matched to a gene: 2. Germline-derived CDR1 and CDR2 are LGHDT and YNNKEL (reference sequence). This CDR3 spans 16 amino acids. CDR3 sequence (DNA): TGTGCCAGCAGCCAACGGACTAGCGGGAGAACAGATACGCAGTATTTT. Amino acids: CASSQRTSGRTDTQYF.

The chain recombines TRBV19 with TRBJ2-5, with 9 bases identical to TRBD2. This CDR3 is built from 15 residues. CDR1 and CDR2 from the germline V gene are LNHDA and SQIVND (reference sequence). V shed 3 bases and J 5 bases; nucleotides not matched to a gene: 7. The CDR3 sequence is CASSIGSGSSETQYF. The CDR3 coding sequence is TGTGCCAGTAGTATCGGTAGCGGGAGTAGCGAGACCCAGTACTTC.

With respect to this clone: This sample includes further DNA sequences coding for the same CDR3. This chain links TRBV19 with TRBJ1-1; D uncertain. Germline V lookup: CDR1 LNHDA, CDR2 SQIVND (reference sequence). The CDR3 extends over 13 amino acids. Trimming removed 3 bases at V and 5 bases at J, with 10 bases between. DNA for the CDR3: TGTGCCAGTAGTATCTTGGGCGGGACTGAAGCTTTCTTT. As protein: CASSILGGTEAFF.

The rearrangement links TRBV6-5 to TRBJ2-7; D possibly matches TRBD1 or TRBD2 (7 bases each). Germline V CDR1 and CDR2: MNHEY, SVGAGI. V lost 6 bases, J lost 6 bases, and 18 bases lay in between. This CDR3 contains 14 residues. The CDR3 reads CASSSQGGGIEQYF. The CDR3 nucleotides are TGTGCCAGCAGCTCCCAGGGGGGGGGCATCGAGCAGTACTTC.

CDR3 in DNA: TGTGCCAGCTCATCATTCGGGGCCGATGAGCAGTTCTTC. Residues: CASSSFGADEQFF. The rearrangement joins TRBV18 to TRBJ2-1; TRBD1 or TRBD2 may be the D gene (5 bases each). The length of the CDR3 is 13 residues. V lost 5 bases to trimming and J lost 8 bases, with 13 bases between them. Germline V gene lookup returns CDR1 KGHSH and CDR2 LQKENI.

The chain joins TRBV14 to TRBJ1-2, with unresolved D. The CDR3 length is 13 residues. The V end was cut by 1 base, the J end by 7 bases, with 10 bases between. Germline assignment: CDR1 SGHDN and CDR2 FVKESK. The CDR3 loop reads CASSQVRSSGYTF. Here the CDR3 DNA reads TGTGCCAGCAGCCAAGTAAGGAGCAGTGGCTACACCTTC.

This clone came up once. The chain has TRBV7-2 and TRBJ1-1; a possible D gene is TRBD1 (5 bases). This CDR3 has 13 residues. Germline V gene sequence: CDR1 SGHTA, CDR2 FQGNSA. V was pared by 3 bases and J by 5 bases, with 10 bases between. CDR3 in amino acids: CASSLGLGTEAFF. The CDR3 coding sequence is TGTGCCAGCAGCTTGGGACTAGGGACTGAAGCTTTCTTT. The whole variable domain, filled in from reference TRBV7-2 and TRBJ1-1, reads GAGVSQSPSNKVTEKGKDVELRCDPISGHTALYWYRQSLGQGLEFLIYFQGNSAPDKSGLPSDRFSAERTGGSVSTLTIQRTQQEDSAVYLCASSLGLGTEAFFGQGTRLTVV.

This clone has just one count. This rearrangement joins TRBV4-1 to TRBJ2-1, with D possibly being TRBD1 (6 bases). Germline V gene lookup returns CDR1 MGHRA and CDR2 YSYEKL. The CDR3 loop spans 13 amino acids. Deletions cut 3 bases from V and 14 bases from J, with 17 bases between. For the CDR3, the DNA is TGCGCCAGCAGCCAGGCGCAGACAGGACGGGAGTTCTTC. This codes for CASSQAQTGREFF.

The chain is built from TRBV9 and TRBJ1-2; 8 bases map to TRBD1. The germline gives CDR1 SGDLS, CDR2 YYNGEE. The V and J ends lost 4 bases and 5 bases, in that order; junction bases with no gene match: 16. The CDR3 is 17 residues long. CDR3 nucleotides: TGTGCCAGCAGCCAGGGGACAGGTAGTCAGTTGGGGTATGGCTACACCTTC. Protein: CASSQGTGSQLGYGYTF. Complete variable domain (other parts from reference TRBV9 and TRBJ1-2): DSGVTQTPKHLITATGQRVTLRCSPRSGDLSVYWYQQSLDQGLQFLIQYYNGEERAKGNILERFSAQQFPDLHSELNLSSLELGDSALYFCASSQGTGSQLGYGYTFGSGTRLTVV.

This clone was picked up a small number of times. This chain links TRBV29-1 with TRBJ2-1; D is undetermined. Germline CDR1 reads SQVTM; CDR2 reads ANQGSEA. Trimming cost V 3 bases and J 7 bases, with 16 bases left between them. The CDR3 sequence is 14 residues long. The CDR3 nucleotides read TGCAGCGTTGATGGGTTAACCTCCGGGAATGAGCAGTTCTTC. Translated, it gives CSVDGLTSGNEQFF.

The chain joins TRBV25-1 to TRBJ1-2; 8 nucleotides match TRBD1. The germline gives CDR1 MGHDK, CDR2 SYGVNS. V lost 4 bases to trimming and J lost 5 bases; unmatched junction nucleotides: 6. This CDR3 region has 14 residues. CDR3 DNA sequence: TGTGCCAGCAGTGCTCCAGGGGGCTCTTATGGCTACACCTTC. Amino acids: CASSAPGGSYGYTF.

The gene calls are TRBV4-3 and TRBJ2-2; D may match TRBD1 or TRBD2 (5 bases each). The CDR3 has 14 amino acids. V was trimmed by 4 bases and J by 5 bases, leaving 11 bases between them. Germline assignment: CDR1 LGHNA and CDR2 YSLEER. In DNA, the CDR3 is TGCGCCAGCAGCCCGGGGACGGCAACCGGGGAGCTGTTTTTT. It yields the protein CASSPGTATGELFF.

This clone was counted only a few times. CDR3 sequence: CASSFTREETQYF. CDR3 DNA sequence: TGTGCCAGCAGTTTTACTAGAGAAGAGACCCAGTACTTC. This chain joins TRBV6-5 and TRBJ2-5; tentative D call: TRBD2 (5 bases). V was cut by 4 bases and J by 3 bases, with 9 bases left in between. CDR3 length: 13 amino acids. Looked up from germline, CDR1 is MNHEY and CDR2 is SVGAGI.

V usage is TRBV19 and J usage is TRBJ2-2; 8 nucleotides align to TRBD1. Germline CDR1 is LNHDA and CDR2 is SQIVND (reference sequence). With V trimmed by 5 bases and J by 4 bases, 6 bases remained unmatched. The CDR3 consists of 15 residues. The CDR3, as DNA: TGTGCCAGTAGTTTTTCCACAGGGGGCACCGGGGAGCTGTTTTTT. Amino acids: CASSFSTGGTGELFF.

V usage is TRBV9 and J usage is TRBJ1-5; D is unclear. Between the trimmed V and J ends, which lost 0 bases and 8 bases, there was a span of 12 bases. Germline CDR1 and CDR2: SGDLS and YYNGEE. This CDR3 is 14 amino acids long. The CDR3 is CASSVGVAAEPQHF. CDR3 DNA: TGTGCCAGCAGCGTAGGAGTAGCTGCTGAGCCCCAGCATTTT.

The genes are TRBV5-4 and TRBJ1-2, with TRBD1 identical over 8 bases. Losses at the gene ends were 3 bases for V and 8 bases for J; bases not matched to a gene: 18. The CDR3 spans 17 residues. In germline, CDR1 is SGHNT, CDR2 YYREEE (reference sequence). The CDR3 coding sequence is TGTGCCAGCAGCTCAGGGGGCCCGGCAGGGAGGGGAAAGGGCTACACCTTC. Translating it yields CASSSGGPAGRGKGYTF.

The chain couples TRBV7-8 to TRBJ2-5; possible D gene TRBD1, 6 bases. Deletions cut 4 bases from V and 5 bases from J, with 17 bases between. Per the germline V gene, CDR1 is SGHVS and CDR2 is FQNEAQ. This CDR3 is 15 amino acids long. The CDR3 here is CASSSRTDTWETQYF. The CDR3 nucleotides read TGTGCCAGCAGCTCCCGGACAGATACCTGGGAGACCCAGTACTTC.

The DNA of the CDR3 is TGTGCCAGCAGCTTGTTCGGTACCGGGAGAAGTCTGGAGACCCAGTACTTC. The encoded protein is CASSLFGTGRSLETQYF. This rearrangement joins TRBV5-8 to TRBJ2-5, with D maybe TRBD2 (6 bases). Germline CDR1 reads SGHTS; CDR2 reads YDEGEE. The length of the CDR3 is 17 residues. Trimming pared 1 base from V and 5 bases from J, leaving 21 bases between.

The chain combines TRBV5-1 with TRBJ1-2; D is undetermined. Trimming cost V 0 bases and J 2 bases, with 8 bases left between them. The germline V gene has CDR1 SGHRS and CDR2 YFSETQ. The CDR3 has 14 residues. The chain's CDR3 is CASSLAERNYGYTF. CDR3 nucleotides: TGCGCCAGCAGCTTGGCCGAAAGGAACTATGGCTACACCTTC.

CDR3 protein: CASSDRDRGHYGYTF. CDR3 coding DNA: TGTGCCAGCAGCGACCGGGACAGGGGTCACTATGGCTACACCTTC. The chain combines TRBV7-8 with TRBJ1-2; 10 bases align to TRBD1. V gave up 5 bases and J gave up 3 bases; unmatched junction bases: 6. Germline V gene lookup returns CDR1 SGHVS and CDR2 FQNEAQ. The CDR3 covers 15 residues.

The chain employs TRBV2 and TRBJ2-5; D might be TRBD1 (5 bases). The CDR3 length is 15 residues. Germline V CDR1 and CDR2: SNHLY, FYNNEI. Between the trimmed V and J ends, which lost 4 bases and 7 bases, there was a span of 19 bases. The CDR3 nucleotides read TGTGCCAGCAGTGGGGGCCAGGGCGCGTTGACGACCCAGTACTTC. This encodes CASSGGQGALTTQYF.

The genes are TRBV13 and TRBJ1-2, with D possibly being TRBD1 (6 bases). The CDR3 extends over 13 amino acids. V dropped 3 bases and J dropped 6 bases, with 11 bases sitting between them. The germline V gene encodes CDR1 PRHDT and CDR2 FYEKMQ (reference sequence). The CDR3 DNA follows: TGTGCCAGCAGCTTTCGGACAGACGATGGCTACACCTTC. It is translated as CASSFRTDDGYTF.

The CDR3 sequence: CASKRAGIQETQYF. The CDR3, as DNA: TGTGCCAGCAAGCGAGCGGGGATCCAAGAGACCCAGTACTTC. The chain uses TRBV6-5 and TRBJ2-5; 7 positions match TRBD2. V lost 7 bases, J lost 1 base, and 6 bases stayed unmatched. The CDR3 contains 14 residues. The germline V gene has CDR1 MNHEY and CDR2 SVGAGI.

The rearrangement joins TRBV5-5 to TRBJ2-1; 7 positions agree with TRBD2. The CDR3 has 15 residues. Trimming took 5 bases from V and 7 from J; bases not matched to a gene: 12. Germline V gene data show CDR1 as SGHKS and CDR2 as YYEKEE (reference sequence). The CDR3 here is CASRASVGRANEQFF. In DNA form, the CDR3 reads TGTGCCAGCAGGGCCTCGGTGGGGAGGGCGAATGAGCAGTTCTTC.

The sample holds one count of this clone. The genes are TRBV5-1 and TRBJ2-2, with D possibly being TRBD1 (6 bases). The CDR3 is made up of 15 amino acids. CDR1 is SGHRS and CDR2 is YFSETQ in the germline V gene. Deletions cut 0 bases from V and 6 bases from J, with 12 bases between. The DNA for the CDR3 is TGCGCCAGCAGCTTGGCAGGGGTTTTATCCGGGGAGCTGTTTTTT. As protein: CASSLAGVLSGELFF.

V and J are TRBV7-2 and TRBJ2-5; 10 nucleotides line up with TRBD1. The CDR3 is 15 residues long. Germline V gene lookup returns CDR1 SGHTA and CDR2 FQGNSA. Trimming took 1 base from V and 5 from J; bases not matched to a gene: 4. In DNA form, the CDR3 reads TGTGCCAGCAGCTTAGGACAGGGGGCCTGGGAGACCCAGTACTTC. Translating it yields CASSLGQGAWETQYF.

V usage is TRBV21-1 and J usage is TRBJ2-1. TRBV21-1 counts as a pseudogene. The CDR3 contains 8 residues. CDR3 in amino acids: CASNEQFF. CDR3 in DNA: TGTGCCAGCAATGAGCAGTTCTTC.

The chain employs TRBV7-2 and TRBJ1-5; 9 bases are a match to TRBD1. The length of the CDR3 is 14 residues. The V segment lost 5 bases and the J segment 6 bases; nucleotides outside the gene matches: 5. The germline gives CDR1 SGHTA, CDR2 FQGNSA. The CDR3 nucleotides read TGTGCCAGCAGCCTGGACAGGGGAGGTCAGCCCCAGCATTTT. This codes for CASSLDRGGQPQHF.

The CDR3 sequence is CASSVQGAYGYTF. The CDR3 DNA sequence: TGTGCCAGCAGTGTACAGGGAGCCTATGGCTACACCTTC. The genes are TRBV27 and TRBJ1-2; maybe TRBD1 (6 bases). V lost 5 bases to trimming and J lost 4 bases, with 11 bases between them. Germline values: CDR1 MNHEY, CDR2 SMNVEV (reference sequence). This CDR3 spans 13 amino acids.

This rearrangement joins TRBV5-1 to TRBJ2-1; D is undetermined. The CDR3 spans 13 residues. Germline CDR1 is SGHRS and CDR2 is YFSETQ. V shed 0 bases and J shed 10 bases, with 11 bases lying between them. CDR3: CASSLAGFPEQFF. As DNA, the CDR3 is TGCGCCAGCAGCTTGGCCGGCTTCCCGGAGCAGTTCTTC.